A single sample is the source of the 10 T cell receptor beta chains below, sequenced in a study of PD-L1 blockade in urothelial cancer. The protocol was immunoSEQ multiplex PCR, while the TCRdb copy is restricted to in-frame clones and leaves out a portion. The table has 100,000 to 150,000 clones, more than 75% seen once. Time point denoted: peripheral blood 6 weeks after treatment start. Source: PBMCs, taken around atezolizumab (anti-PD-L1) treatment. The receptors here all came from a man between 45 and 60 years old with urothelial cancer.

The chain recombines TRBV10-3 with TRBJ2-2; 8 bases align to TRBD2. The CDR3 has 16 amino acids. Losses at the gene ends were 0 bases for V and 9 bases for J; bases not matched to a gene: 9. CDR1 and CDR2 from the germline V gene are ENHRY and SYGVKD. The chain's CDR3 is CAISESTGGPYRELFF. The CDR3 DNA reads as TGTGCCATCAGTGAGTCGACGGGAGGGCCGTATAGGGAGCTGTTTTTT.

The V and J genes are TRBV15 and TRBJ1-1, with 8 bases matching TRBD1. V lost 2 bases, J lost 5 bases, and 4 bases stayed unmatched. The CDR3 extends over 14 amino acids. Germline loops: CDR1 LNHNV, CDR2 YYDKDF (reference sequence). The CDR3 bases are TGTGCCACCAGCAGACAGGGGGCGCGAACTGAAGCTTTCTTT. Protein: CATSRQGARTEAFF.

The J gene is TRBJ2-1, the V gene TRBV4-2, with 8 bases aligning to TRBD2. The CDR3 length is 16 residues. CDR1 and CDR2 (germline): LGHNA, YNFKEQ. The V segment lost 3 bases and the J segment 4 bases; nucleotides outside the gene matches: 8. The CDR3, as DNA: TGTGCCAGCAGCCAGGCGAATGTAGCGGGATACAATGAGCAGTTCTTC. This translates into CASSQANVAGYNEQFF.

This clone appeared once. This chain connects TRBV18 to TRBJ2-5; 8 nucleotides align to TRBD2. In germline, CDR1 is KGHSH, CDR2 LQKENI. The CDR3 spans 14 residues. After removal of 6 bases from V and 5 bases from J, the junction contained 8 bases not matched to a gene. The CDR3 reads CASSPAGGPETQYF. The CDR3 DNA follows: TGTGCCAGCTCGCCCGCGGGAGGCCCGGAGACCCAGTACTTC.

This sequence joins TRBV25-1 and TRBJ2-5; D remains ambiguous. V lost 4 bases to trimming and J lost 5 bases, with 8 bases between them. This CDR3 is built from 12 residues. Germline assignment: CDR1 MGHDK and CDR2 SYGVNS. The CDR3 DNA reads as TGTGCCAGCAGTGGAGGTGGGGAGACCCAGTACTTC. Protein: CASSGGGETQYF.

The gene calls are TRBV5-1 and TRBJ2-5; a weak D match, TRBD2 (5 bases). This CDR3 spans 14 amino acids. The germline V gene has CDR1 SGHRS and CDR2 YFSETQ. V lost 5 bases and J lost 1, with 12 bases in between. The CDR3 DNA is TGCGCCAGCAGTGGTGGAGGAACCCAAGAGACCCAGTACTTC. It encodes CASSGGGTQETQYF.

V is TRBV7-9 and J is TRBJ2-7; D perhaps matches TRBD1 (5 bases). The V gene lost 2 bases and the J gene lost 5 bases, with 16 bases spanning the gap. Looked up from germline, CDR1 is SEHNR and CDR2 is FQNEAQ (reference sequence). The CDR3 has 15 amino acids. Here the CDR3 DNA reads TGTGCCAGCAGCTTAATGCAAGGGGCTAAGGACGAGCAGTACTTC. Translating gives CASSLMQGAKDEQYF.

The rearrangement uses TRBV10-3 and TRBJ2-1; 7 bases match TRBD1. V lost 4 bases and J lost 4; bases outside the gene matches: 13. The length of the CDR3 is 17 residues. Germline V gives CDR1 ENHRY, CDR2 SYGVKD. The CDR3 DNA reads TGTGCCATCAGTGGAATAAGTTGGGACAGCAATTACAATGAGCAGTTCTTC. It is translated as CAISGISWDSNYNEQFF.

This chain connects TRBV7-2 to TRBJ1-3; D perhaps matches TRBD1 (6 bases). V lost 3 bases and J 4 bases, leaving 13 bases between the germline ends. CDR3 size: 15 residues. In germline, CDR1 is SGHTA, CDR2 FQGNSA. CDR3 bases: TGTGCCAGCAGCTTCGACCAGGGGTCGGGAAACACCATATATTTT. It yields the protein CASSFDQGSGNTIYF.

This clone appeared once. J is TRBJ2-2 and V is TRBV7-2, with 7 bases that match TRBD2. CDR3 length: 15 amino acids. Germline CDR1 is SGHTA and CDR2 is FQGNSA. The trim removed 6 bases at V and 4 bases at J, leaving 8 bases unmatched. CDR3 protein: CASSTGLVGTGELFF. CDR3 coding DNA: TGTGCCAGCAGTACAGGACTAGTAGGCACCGGGGAGCTGTTTTTT.